This section outlines one T cell receptor (beta chain) sequence together with its context. Its specificity is not known. The data are from a study of graft-versus-host responses after intestinal transplantation. At the level of the study: Once they had received anti-thymocyte globulin induction, all recipients took tacrolimus and steroids for 2 to 4 years. General study findings and limits: Some patients had graft-donor T cell macrochimerism. In their allografts, the ratios of graft-versus-host to host-versus-graft T cell clones were high. Ileal or blood samples showed some GvH clones first, and such clones were also found in recipient marrow. Peak circulating GvH clone levels were associated with early post-transplant HvG declines.

The V gene end was trimmed by 3 bases and the J gene end by 6 bases; junction bases not matched to a gene: 9. CDR1 is SGHDT, CDR2 YYEEEE, per germline. The CDR3 is 16 amino acids. Produced via immunoSEQ multiplex PCR; TCRdb's table is partial and in-frame only. The sample includes some 45,000 clones, roughly nine tenths of them seen just once. Sequenced material: PBMCs, taken 524 days after transplant. This TCR came from a human patient who received an intestinal transplant, so some T cells may come from the graft donor. The chain carries TRBV5-6 and TRBJ2-1; TRBD2 aligns across 10 bases. CDR3 sequence (DNA): TGTGCCAGCAGCTACGTCAGGACTAGCGGACCCAATGAGCAGTTCTTC. Translation: CASSYVRTSGPNEQFF.